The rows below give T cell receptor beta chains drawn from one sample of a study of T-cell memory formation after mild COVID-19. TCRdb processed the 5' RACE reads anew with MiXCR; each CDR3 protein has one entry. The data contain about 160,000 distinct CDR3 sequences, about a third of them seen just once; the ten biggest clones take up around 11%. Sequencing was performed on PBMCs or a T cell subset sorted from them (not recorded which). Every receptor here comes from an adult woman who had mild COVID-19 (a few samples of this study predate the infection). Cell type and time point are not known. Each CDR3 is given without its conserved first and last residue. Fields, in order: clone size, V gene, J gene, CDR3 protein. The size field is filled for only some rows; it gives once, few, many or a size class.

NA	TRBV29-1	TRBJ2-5	SVGRNQETQY
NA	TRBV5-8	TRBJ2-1	ASSPKIGGEQF
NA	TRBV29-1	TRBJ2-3	SVRTSTDTQY
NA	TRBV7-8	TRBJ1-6	ASSLGRNSPLH
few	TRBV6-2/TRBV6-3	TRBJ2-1	ASRGQGLAGVYEQF
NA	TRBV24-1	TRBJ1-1	ATSDTRQDEAF
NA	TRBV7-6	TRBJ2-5	ASSLPGKETQY
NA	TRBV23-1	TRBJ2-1	ASSRGGAHNEQF
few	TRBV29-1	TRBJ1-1	SVDSLNTEAF
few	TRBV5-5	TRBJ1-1	ASSVLDRGYTEAF
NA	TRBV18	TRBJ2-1	ASSSTMGEYNEQF
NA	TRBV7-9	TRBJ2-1	ASTRAGGNEQF
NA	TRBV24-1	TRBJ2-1	ATSGADLSSYNEQF
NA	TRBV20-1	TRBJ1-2	SARVGTLRRYYGYT
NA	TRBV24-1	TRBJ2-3	ATSDPSGNTDTQY
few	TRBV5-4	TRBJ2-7	ASSLGDSLYEQY
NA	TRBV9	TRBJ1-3	ASSAQQGGGNTIY
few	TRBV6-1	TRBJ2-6	ASSGQANVLT
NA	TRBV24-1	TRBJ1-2	ATSDGGQGAYGYT
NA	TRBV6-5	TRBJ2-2	ASRVPFSGGANTGELF
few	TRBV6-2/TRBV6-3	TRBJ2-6	ASSYATSGANVLT
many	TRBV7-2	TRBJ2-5	ASSLSSSQETQY
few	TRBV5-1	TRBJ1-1	ASSPWTGMNTEAF
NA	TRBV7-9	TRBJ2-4	ASSFAGSAKNIQY
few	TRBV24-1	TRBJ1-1	ATSDSFRREAF
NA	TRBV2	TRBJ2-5	ASDGQGLVETQY
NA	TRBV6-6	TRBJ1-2	ASSYSVLYGYT
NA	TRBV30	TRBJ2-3	AWSVQGAGTDTQY
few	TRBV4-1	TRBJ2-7	ASSQMGAGQKQY
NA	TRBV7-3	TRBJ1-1	ASSSQGAPGAEAF
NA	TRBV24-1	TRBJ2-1	ATGGGTRTSGRGYNEQF
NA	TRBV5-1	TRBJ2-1	ASSPRVGRGPTSSYNEQF
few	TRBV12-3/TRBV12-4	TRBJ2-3	ASSLKDTQY
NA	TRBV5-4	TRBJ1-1	ASGTGTEAF
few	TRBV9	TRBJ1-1	ASSVGGADTEAF
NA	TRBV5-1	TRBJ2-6	ASSQSSSGANVLT
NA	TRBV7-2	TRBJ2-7	ASSGSGALGEQY
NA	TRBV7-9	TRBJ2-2	ASSLLVGELF
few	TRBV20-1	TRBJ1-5	SAREDRGNQPQH
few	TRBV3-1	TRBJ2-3	ASSRTPRRTDTQY
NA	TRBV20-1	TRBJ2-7	SAGKPLLAGAYEQY
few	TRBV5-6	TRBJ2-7	ASSVGQGPYEQY
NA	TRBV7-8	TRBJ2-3	AILKGDTQY
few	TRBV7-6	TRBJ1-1	ASSTPGELPEAF
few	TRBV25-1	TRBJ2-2	ASSDGQGAAGELF
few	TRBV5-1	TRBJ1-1	ASSFGTPGAEAF
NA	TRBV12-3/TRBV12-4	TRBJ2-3	ASSYSYTQY
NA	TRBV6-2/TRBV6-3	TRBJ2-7	ASSYSTSGVTYEQY
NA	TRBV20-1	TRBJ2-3	SASELRPDTQY